The clone carrying this T cell receptor beta chain was detected ten times or more. The sample belongs to a study of Graves' ophthalmopathy and Graves' hyperthyroidism. Germline-derived CDR1 and CDR2 are SGHTA and FQGNSA. The CDR3 has 14 amino acids. V lost 3 bases to trimming and J lost 1 base, with 10 bases between them. What supplied the PBMCs was 10 ml of fresh peripheral blood. Using RNA transcripts, the TCR beta CDR3 regions were amplified. Investigators did first-round RT-PCR with HTBI primers, then second-round multiplex PCR. Each CDR3 protein is one row after TCRdb ran MiXCR on the multiplex PCR reads. The sample has approximately 500,000 distinct CDR3 sequences, approximately 15% seen once; the top ten hold about a tenth.

The receptor's source is a woman aged 25-40 years with Graves' ophthalmopathy. This chain joins TRBV7-2 and TRBJ2-7; tentatively, D is TRBD1 (6 bases). Sequenced: blood. The DNA of the CDR3 is TGTGCCAGCAGCTTCCCAGGGGTTTCCTACGAGCAGTACTTC. Translating gives CASSFPGVSYEQYF.